This TCR beta chain was retrieved from a study of cytomegalovirus exposure and HLA in healthy donors. Whole-study context: A preliminary data release comprised 80 million or so unique TCRs obtained from HLA-typed donors. Assignment to the Caucasian-associated ancestry cluster applied to around 82% of the approximately 390 genotyped donors. Overall study results and limits: Most subjects' HLA-A and HLA-B alleles were reportedly predicted from TCR beta sequences. Researchers reported in a later analysis that common viral pathogens appeared linked to several top clusters.

J was trimmed by 0 bases and V by 5 bases; bases with no gene match: 2. This CDR3 contains 14 residues. Germline-derived CDR1 and CDR2 are GTSNPN and SVGIG (reference sequence). This clone was observed once. Its specificity is not known. The PCR was carried out with 60 Vbeta primers and 13 Jbeta primers. This table comes from immunoSEQ multiplex PCR, and its TCRdb copy is limited to in-frame clones, with some not included. This table holds 55,000 to 80,000 clones, roughly 72% found once. The chain combines TRBV30 with TRBJ2-3; 10 bases agree with TRBD2. The TCR originated in a woman in her 30s in good health and CMV-seropositive. The sequenced material came from PBMCs. The CDR3 nucleotides are TGTGCCTGGGGAGCGGGAGGGAGCACAGATACGCAGTATTTT. Protein sequence: CAWGAGGSTDTQYF.